Listed here are 10 T cell receptor beta chains from one sample, sequenced in a study of Ad26.COV2.S vaccination and SARS-CoV-2 variants. The treatment was: about 20 received Ad26.COV2.S at low or high dose, single or two shots; five or six received placebo; per-sample allocation not given. Material that was analyzed had been drawn on day 63 after the first vaccine or placebo injection. Profiled with immunoSEQ multiplex PCR; TCRdb holds only in-frame clones, not every one. The sample lists 380,000 or so clones, less than 90% occurring once. The sequenced sample was peripheral blood, obtained in a trial of Ad26.COV2.S vaccine versus placebo. Receptor source: a person aged 18-60 years who received the Ad26.COV2.S COVID-19 vaccine or a placebo.

This sequence joins TRBV6-6 and TRBJ2-7, with TRBD1 matching 7 bases. Trimming took 5 bases from V and 5 from J; bases not matched to a gene: 3. The CDR3 runs to 12 residues. Germline CDR1 reads MNHNY; CDR2 reads SVGAGI (reference sequence). The CDR3 region is CASSTTGDEQYF. In DNA, the CDR3 is TGTGCCAGCAGTACCACAGGGGACGAGCAGTACTTC.

The chain uses TRBV3-1 (or the pseudogene TRBV3-2) and TRBJ2-5, with D possibly matching TRBD1 (5 bases). V gave up 1 base and J gave up 4 bases, with 13 bases separating them. Germline values: CDR1 LGHDT, CDR2 YNNKEL (reference sequence). The CDR3 is 15 amino acids. CDR3 in DNA: TGTGCCAGCAGCCAAGGGATAGGGGCCGGAGAGACCCAGTACTTC. Protein: CASSQGIGAGETQYF.

The chain links TRBV2 to TRBJ1-3, with TRBD1 identical over 9 bases. The germline V gene has CDR1 SNHLY and CDR2 FYNNEI. The CDR3 extends over 16 amino acids. Trimming at V came to 4 bases and at J to 0 bases, leaving 4 bases not matched to a gene. The CDR3 sequence: CASSGTGASSGNTIYF. In DNA, the CDR3 is TGTGCCAGCAGTGGGACAGGGGCTAGCTCTGGAAACACCATATATTTT. The full variable domain, its missing parts supplied by reference TRBV2 and TRBJ1-3, is EPEVTQTPSHQVTQMGQEVILRCVPISNHLYFYWYRQILGQKVEFLVSFYNNEISEKSEIFDDQFSVERPDGSNFTLKIRSTKLEDSAMYFCASSGTGASSGNTIYFGEGSWLTVV.

The DNA for the CDR3 is TGCGCCAGCAGCCCGGACGGGACAGGGGCCAATTCACCCCTCCACTTT. This codes for CASSPDGTGANSPLHF. V gene TRBV5-1 combines with J gene TRBJ1-6; 10 bases agree with TRBD1. CDR1 SGHRS and CDR2 YFSETQ come from the germline V gene. V was clipped by 4 bases and J by 7 bases; unmatched bases: 8. The CDR3 covers 16 residues.

The chain joins TRBV7-3 to TRBJ1-6; D not certain. Germline V gives CDR1 SGHTA, CDR2 FQGTGA. CDR3 size: 13 residues. Deletions cut 5 bases from V and 8 bases from J, with 10 bases between. CDR3: CASSPSSDSPLHF. Written as DNA, the CDR3 is TGTGCCAGCAGCCCCTCGTCGGATTCACCCCTCCACTTT.

The V gene is TRBV7-9, the J gene TRBJ2-1, with 7 bases aligning to TRBD1. V gave up 4 bases and J gave up 7 bases; unmatched junction bases: 13. This CDR3 contains 16 residues. Looked up from germline, CDR1 is SEHNR and CDR2 is FQNEAQ (reference sequence). Here the CDR3 reads CASSYAGTDVGNEQFF. Written as DNA, the CDR3 is TGTGCCAGCAGCTACGCCGGGACAGACGTTGGAAATGAGCAGTTCTTC.

The chain joins TRBV9 to TRBJ1-4; tentative D call: TRBD1 (5 bases). In germline, CDR1 is SGDLS, CDR2 YYNGEE. Trimming left V 0 bases short and J 5 bases short, with 11 bases between. The length of the CDR3 is 15 residues. CDR3 sequence (DNA): TGTGCCAGCAGCGTAGCTGTGGGGGAGAATGAAAAACTGTTTTTT. This translates into CASSVAVGENEKLFF.

The gene calls are TRBV19 and TRBJ2-5; TRBD1 matches 8 bases. CDR1 and CDR2 from the germline V gene are LNHDA and SQIVND (reference sequence). The J segment lost 2 bases and the V segment lost 2 bases, leaving 4 bases of the junction unmatched. This CDR3 contains 15 residues. The CDR3, as DNA: TGTGCCAGTAGTATACGACAGGGGATTCAAGAGACCCAGTACTTC. Amino acid sequence: CASSIRQGIQETQYF.

The chain uses TRBV7-2 and TRBJ1-4; the match to TRBD1 covers 9 bases. Germline CDR1 reads SGHTA; CDR2 reads FQGNSA. The CDR3 extends over 15 amino acids. V lost 5 bases and J lost 8; bases outside the gene matches: 9. This CDR3 reads CASSETGTGREKLFF. Written as DNA, the CDR3 is TGTGCCAGCAGCGAGACCGGGACAGGGCGGGAAAAACTGTTTTTT.

This chain connects TRBV11-2 to TRBJ2-7; D may be TRBD2 (5 bases). The CDR3 length is 13 residues. V was cut by 5 bases and J by 5 bases, with 13 bases left in between. The V gene's germline CDR1 is SGHAT and CDR2 FQNNGV. CDR3 sequence: CASSVPGYHEQYF. The CDR3 nucleotides are TGTGCCAGCAGCGTCCCGGGATACCACGAGCAGTACTTC.